This entry lists 27 T cell receptor beta chains sequenced from one sample in a study of cytomegalovirus exposure and HLA in healthy donors. Primers included in the PCR were 60 Vbeta and 13 Jbeta primers. The repertoire was sequenced with immunoSEQ multiplex PCR; TCRdb's copy has only in-frame clones and lacks some. Of fewer than 200,000 clones in the sample, 84% were seen once. Sequenced material: PBMCs. The receptor source for this set is a girl aged 2 to 10 in good health and CMV-seropositive.

J is TRBJ1-2 and V is TRBV6-5; D perhaps matches TRBD1 (5 bases). CDR3 length: 12 residues. Trimming left V 5 bases short and J 8 bases short, with 12 bases between. The germline CDR1 and CDR2 sequences are MNHEY and SVGAGI. This chain's CDR3 is CASSLRGGGYTF. The CDR3, as DNA: TGTGCCAGCAGTCTAAGGGGCGGCGGCTACACCTTC.

This sequence joins TRBV5-1 and TRBJ2-3, with TRBD1 as a possible D gene (5 bases). The CDR3 length is 14 residues. Trimming stripped 0 bases from V and 5 bases from J, with 10 bases between. Germline V CDR1 and CDR2: SGHRS, YFSETQ. In DNA, the CDR3 is TGCGCCAGCAGCTTGGGACAGATGGGAGATACGCAGTATTTT. Amino acids: CASSLGQMGDTQYF.

This sequence joins TRBV19 and TRBJ2-1, with TRBD2 matching over 9 bases. Germline CDR1 and CDR2: LNHDA and SQIVND (reference sequence). This CDR3 spans 18 amino acids. The junction had 13 bases not matched to a gene; V was cut back by 7 bases and J by 0 bases. The CDR3 here is CASTLRRTSESSYNEQFF. DNA for the CDR3: TGTGCCAGTACCCTCAGGAGGACTAGCGAGAGCTCCTACAATGAGCAGTTCTTC.

The CDR3 protein is CASSLGAGGLSYNEQFF. CDR3 bases: TGTGCCAGCAGCTTAGGCGCGGGAGGGCTCTCCTACAATGAGCAGTTCTTC. The chain couples TRBV7-3 to TRBJ2-1, with 9 positions matching TRBD2. The CDR3 is 17 amino acids. Germline trimming cut 2 bases from V and 0 bases from J; bases unmatched to any gene: 5. CDR1 SGHTA and CDR2 FQGTGA come from the germline V gene.

The chain recombines TRBV11-3 with TRBJ2-7; tentatively, D is TRBD2 (6 bases). Trimming left V 3 bases short and J 7 bases short, with 10 bases between. CDR1 is SGHNT and CDR2 is YENEEA in the germline V gene. This CDR3 comprises 12 residues. The CDR3 sequence is CASSFNGGEQYF. CDR3 DNA: TGTGCCAGCAGCTTTAACGGGGGAGAGCAGTACTTC.

Details on this clone: Other DNA sequences from this sample encode an identical CDR3 as well. This rearrangement joins TRBV15 to TRBJ1-5, with 11 positions matching TRBD1. Germline V gives CDR1 LNHNV, CDR2 YYDKDF (reference sequence). With 9 bases clipped from V and 4 bases from J, the junction kept 5 bases outside the gene matches. CDR3 size: 14 residues. The CDR3 DNA follows: TGTGCCACAGCCGGGACAGGGGGTAATCAGCCCCAGCATTTT. This codes for CATAGTGGNQPQHF.

This chain uses TRBV5-1 with TRBJ2-7; D might be TRBD1 (5 bases). Germline loops: CDR1 SGHRS, CDR2 YFSETQ. V shed 8 bases and J shed 3 bases, with 15 bases lying between them. The CDR3 totals 13 residues. CDR3 nucleotides: TGCGCCAGTCGTCAGGGCATCTACTACGAGCAGTACTTC. Translation gives CASRQGIYYEQYF.

This chain connects TRBV5-1 to TRBJ2-6; TRBD1 matches at 9 bases. V gave up 4 bases and J gave up 2 bases; unmatched junction bases: 7. This CDR3 has 17 residues. The germline gives CDR1 SGHRS, CDR2 YFSETQ. The CDR3 is CASSPQTGGAGANVLTF. The CDR3 nucleotides are TGCGCCAGCAGCCCTCAGACAGGGGGTGCTGGGGCCAACGTCCTGACTTTC.

The count of this clone is one. V and J are TRBV19 and TRBJ2-1, with 10 bases fitting TRBD2. CDR3 length equals 17 residues. Germline V gives CDR1 LNHDA, CDR2 SQIVND (reference sequence). J gave up 2 bases and V 7 bases, and 11 bases lay outside the gene matches. The DNA for the CDR3 is TGTGCCAGTATAGCGGGAGGACAGCCAAGCACCTACAATGAGCAGTTCTTC. Protein sequence: CASIAGGQPSTYNEQFF. The full variable domain, rest sourced from reference TRBV19 and TRBJ2-1, is DGGITQSPKYLFRKEGQNVTLSCEQNLNHDAMYWYRQDPGQGLRLIYYSQIVNDFQKGDIAEGYSVSREKKESFPLTVTSAQKNPTAFYLCASIAGGQPSTYNEQFFGPGTRLTVL.

The chain uses TRBV11-3 and TRBJ2-7; 8 nucleotides line up with TRBD2. The CDR3 loop spans 15 amino acids. CDR1 and CDR2 (germline): SGHNT, YENEEA. The V gene end was trimmed by 3 bases and the J gene end by 6 bases; junction bases not matched to a gene: 10. This chain's CDR3 is CASSFRKREPVEQYF. The CDR3 coding sequence is TGTGCCAGCAGCTTTAGGAAGCGGGAGCCGGTCGAGCAGTACTTC.

This clone was seen a single time. The chain combines TRBV28 with TRBJ1-1; no clear D. The germline V gene has CDR1 MDHEN and CDR2 SYDVKM. V was trimmed by 6 bases and J by 1 base, leaving 15 bases between them. The CDR3 extends over 15 amino acids. This CDR3 reads CASSNLKEGNTEAFF. The CDR3 DNA sequence: TGTGCCAGCAGCAACCTCAAGGAGGGGAACACTGAAGCTTTCTTT.

This rearrangement joins TRBV27 to TRBJ2-5, with 11 bases fitting TRBD2. The CDR3 is 14 residues long. Germline V gives CDR1 MNHEY, CDR2 SMNVEV (reference sequence). Trimming removed 5 bases from V and 4 bases from J; junction bases left unmatched: 3. The CDR3 protein is CASSRTSGLETQYF. The DNA for the CDR3 is TGTGCCAGCAGTCGGACTAGCGGGTTAGAGACCCAGTACTTC.

The chain couples TRBV11-2 to TRBJ2-5, with a possible D match to TRBD2 (5 bases). Germline V CDR1 and CDR2: SGHAT, FQNNGV. This CDR3 contains 11 residues. V lost 5 bases, J lost 11 bases, and 12 bases lay in between. The CDR3 sequence is CASSPLREQYF. Written as DNA, the CDR3 is TGTGCCAGCAGCCCCCTGAGGGAGCAGTACTTC.

The genes are TRBV30 and TRBJ2-2; 7 bases align to TRBD2. CDR1 GTSNPN and CDR2 SVGIG come from the germline V gene (reference sequence). The CDR3 totals 14 residues. Trimming took 3 bases from V and 6 from J; bases not matched to a gene: 7. The CDR3 reads CAWRRGRAAGELFF. The DNA of the CDR3 is TGTGCCTGGAGGCGAGGGAGGGCCGCCGGGGAGCTGTTTTTT.

The V and J genes are TRBV5-6 and TRBJ2-3, with D unresolved. Trimming took off 4 bases at V and 1 base at J, with 7 bases between the two ends. Germline CDR1 and CDR2: SGHDT and YYEEEE. The CDR3 totals 13 residues. The CDR3 region has the DNA TGTGCCAGCAGCCCCCCTGGCACAGATACGCAGTATTTT. This encodes CASSPPGTDTQYF.

The V call is TRBV27, the J call TRBJ2-7, with a possible D match to TRBD1 (6 bases). The germline CDR1 and CDR2 sequences are MNHEY and SMNVEV (reference sequence). V dropped 4 bases and J dropped 3 bases, with 16 bases sitting between them. There are 15 residues in the CDR3. The CDR3 DNA reads as TGTGCCAGCAGTTCAACCGGGACACTGGACTACGAGCAGTACTTC. Protein product: CASSSTGTLDYEQYF.

V is TRBV18 and J is TRBJ2-4, with TRBD2 matching over 13 bases. The CDR3 has 16 amino acids. The V and J ends lost 5 bases and 13 bases, in that order; junction bases with no gene match: 14. Germline V gene sequence: CDR1 KGHSH, CDR2 LQKENI. CDR3 residues: CASSRETSGGPWLQYF. The CDR3 region has the DNA TGTGCCAGCTCAAGGGAGACTAGCGGGGGGCCCTGGCTCCAGTACTTC.

CDR3 region: CASRSGGRAPNEQFF. The DNA for the CDR3 is TGTGCCAGCAGATCGGGAGGGAGAGCCCCCAATGAGCAGTTCTTC. The rearrangement joins TRBV5-4 to TRBJ2-1; 8 nucleotides align to TRBD2. With V trimmed by 5 bases and J by 6 bases, 10 bases remained unmatched. CDR1 SGHNT and CDR2 YYREEE come from the germline V gene (reference sequence). CDR3 length equals 15 residues.

This sequence joins TRBV19 and TRBJ1-5; no definite D call. Germline-derived CDR1 and CDR2 are LNHDA and SQIVND (reference sequence). This CDR3 spans 14 amino acids. V gave up 3 bases and J gave up 7 bases, with 13 bases separating them. This CDR3 reads CASSMVPPRQPQHF. CDR3 DNA: TGTGCCAGTAGTATGGTCCCTCCCAGGCAGCCCCAGCATTTT.

This chain links TRBV2 with TRBJ2-7; TRBD1 is a possible D gene (6 bases). The V end was cut by 7 bases, the J end by 2 bases, with 9 bases between. Germline CDR1 reads SNHLY; CDR2 reads FYNNEI. This CDR3 comprises 12 residues. Written as DNA, the CDR3 is TGTGCCAGCAACAGGGTTACCTACGAGCAGTACTTC. Encoded protein: CASNRVTYEQYF.

This clone appeared a few times. The V and J genes are TRBV10-3 and TRBJ2-7; 8 bases are a match to TRBD2. CDR1 is ENHRY and CDR2 is SYGVKD in the germline V gene. There are 13 residues in the CDR3. After removal of 11 bases from V and 4 bases from J, the junction contained 10 bases not matched to a gene. For the CDR3, the DNA is TGTGCCCAGGGCCGGGAGGGACGGTACGAGCAGTACTTC. Protein sequence: CAQGREGRYEQYF.

J is TRBJ1-1 and V is TRBV12-5, with TRBD1 identical over 10 bases. The CDR3 runs to 18 residues. Trimming at V came to 4 bases and at J to 0 bases, leaving 11 bases not matched to a gene. Germline CDR1 reads LGHNT; CDR2 reads FRNRAP. In DNA form, the CDR3 reads TGTGCTAGTGGTTCCCTCGGGACAGGGGCCTTAATGAACACTGAAGCTTTCTTT. It yields the protein CASGSLGTGALMNTEAFF.

Turning to this clone: Distinct nucleotide sequences in the sample also encode this CDR3. V usage is TRBV5-1 and J usage is TRBJ1-1; 7 bases are a match to TRBD1. Trimming removed 0 bases from V and 0 bases from J; junction bases left unmatched: 5. The CDR3 contains 16 residues. CDR1 is SGHRS and CDR2 is YFSETQ in the germline V gene. Here the CDR3 DNA reads TGCGCCAGCAGCTTGGGACAGGGAGGAATGAACACTGAAGCTTTCTTT. This gives the protein CASSLGQGGMNTEAFF. The full variable domain, in which reference TRBV5-1 and TRBJ1-1 provide the parts outside the CDR3, is KAGVTQTPRYLIKTRGQQVTLSCSPISGHRSVSWYQQTPGQGLQFLFEYFSETQRNKGNFPGRFSGRQFSNSRSEMNVSTLELGDSALYLCASSLGQGGMNTEAFFGQGTRLTVV.

The chain employs TRBV2 and TRBJ2-2; possible D gene TRBD2, 6 bases. The CDR3 extends over 15 amino acids. Deletions cut 6 bases from V and 3 bases from J, with 14 bases between. Germline V gives CDR1 SNHLY, CDR2 FYNNEI. The CDR3 DNA follows: TGTGCCAGCAGCAGGAGGGGTTCGGACACCGGGGAGCTGTTTTTT. This codes for CASSRRGSDTGELFF.

The rearrangement joins TRBV6-5 to TRBJ1-2; D call uncertain. The CDR3 covers 12 residues. From germline, CDR1 is MNHEY and CDR2 SVGAGI. Deletions cut 2 bases from V and 7 bases from J, with 8 bases between. In DNA form, the CDR3 reads TGTGCCAGCAGTTACGCCGGTTGTGGCTACACCTTC. This gives the protein CASSYAGCGYTF.

Written as DNA, the CDR3 is TGTGCCAGCAGCTTAGTACGGGTTGACGAAAAACTGTTTTTT. Amino acids: CASSLVRVDEKLFF. This chain uses TRBV11-2 with TRBJ1-4; no reliable D call. Germline-derived CDR1 and CDR2 are SGHAT and FQNNGV. V lost 1 base to trimming and J lost 8 bases, with 11 bases between them. This CDR3 has 14 residues.

This chain uses TRBV6-6 with TRBJ2-7; 8 bases match TRBD1. Germline V gives CDR1 MNHNY, CDR2 SVGAGI (reference sequence). Trimming took 6 bases from V and 3 from J; bases not matched to a gene: 10. There are 15 residues in the CDR3. The CDR3 nucleotides are TGTGCCAGCAGGAGCCGCAGGGGGCTCCACTACGAGCAGTACTTC. Amino acid sequence: CASRSRRGLHYEQYF.